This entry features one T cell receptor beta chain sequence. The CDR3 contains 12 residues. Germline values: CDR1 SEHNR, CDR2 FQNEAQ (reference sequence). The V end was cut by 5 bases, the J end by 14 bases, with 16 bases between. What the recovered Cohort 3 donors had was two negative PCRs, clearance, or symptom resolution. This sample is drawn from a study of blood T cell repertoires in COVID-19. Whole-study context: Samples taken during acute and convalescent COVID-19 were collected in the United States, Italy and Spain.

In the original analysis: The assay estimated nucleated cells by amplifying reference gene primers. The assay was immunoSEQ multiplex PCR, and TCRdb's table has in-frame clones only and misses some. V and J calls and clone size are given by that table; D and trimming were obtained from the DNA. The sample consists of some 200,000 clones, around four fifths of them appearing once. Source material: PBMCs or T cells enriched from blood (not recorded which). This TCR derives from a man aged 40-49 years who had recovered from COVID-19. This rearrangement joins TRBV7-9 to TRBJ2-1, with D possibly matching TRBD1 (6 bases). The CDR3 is CASSVMTGEKFF. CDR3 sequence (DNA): TGTGCCAGCAGCGTCATGACAGGCGAGAAGTTCTTC.